These 21 T cell receptor beta chains came from one sample sequenced in a study of beta chain features in type 1 diabetes. Overall study results and limits: Researchers report that Type 1 diabetes patients had moderately but significantly shorter TCRB CDR3s across all four CD4+ subsets.

These receptors' targets are unknown. Since all of the isolated RNA was reverse transcribed, expressed TCRB transcripts were what got sequenced. The repertoire was sequenced with immunoSEQ multiplex PCR; TCRdb's copy has only in-frame clones and lacks some. The sample holds roughly 240,000 clones, around 24% seen once. Source material: naive CD4+ T cells from blood. Receptors were obtained from a woman younger than 45 with type 1 diabetes.

This clone was counted a few times. The chain has TRBV18 and TRBJ2-7; 7 nucleotides align to TRBD1. Germline lookup yields CDR1 KGHSH and CDR2 LQKENI. The CDR3 is 9 amino acids. The CDR3 loop reads CASSLDRVV. In DNA, the CDR3 is TGTGCCAGCTCACTTGACAGGGTAGTC.

V usage is TRBV7-9 and J usage is TRBJ2-7; the D gene is possibly TRBD1 (6 bases). In germline, CDR1 is SEHNR, CDR2 FQNEAQ (reference sequence). Trimming left V 2 bases short and J 6 bases short, with 17 bases between. This CDR3 is built from 15 residues. CDR3 sequence reads: CASSLRGSREAEQYF. In DNA, the CDR3 is TGTGCCAGCAGCTTAAGGGGGAGCAGGGAAGCCGAGCAGTACTTC.

The J gene is TRBJ2-1, the V gene TRBV30; D gene uncertain. Germline CDR1 reads GTSNPN; CDR2 reads SVGIG (reference sequence). The CDR3 is 11 amino acids. Between the trimmed V and J ends, which lost 8 bases and 7 bases, there was a span of 12 bases. The CDR3 coding sequence is TGTGCCGAGGCACGGAAAAATGAGCAGTTCTTC. Translation gives CAEARKNEQFF.

A few counts support this clone. This chain connects TRBV18 to TRBJ1-1, with 7 bases identical to TRBD1. With 2 bases clipped from V and 7 bases from J, the junction kept 7 bases outside the gene matches. Germline CDR1 reads KGHSH; CDR2 reads LQKENI. This CDR3 has 14 residues. This chain's CDR3 is CASSPNGQAFEAFF. CDR3 coding DNA: TGTGCCAGCTCACCAAACGGACAGGCCTTTGAAGCTTTCTTT.

This clone has more than one count but fewer than ten. J is TRBJ2-4 and V is TRBV4-1; D uncertain. CDR1 and CDR2 from the germline V gene are MGHRA and YSYEKL. V gave up 0 bases and J gave up 4 bases, with 13 bases separating them. The CDR3 length is 16 residues. The CDR3 here is CASSQEMPGGKNIQYF. The CDR3 region has the DNA TGCGCCAGCAGCCAAGAAATGCCAGGTGGGAAAAACATTCAGTACTTC.

The chain couples TRBV19 to TRBJ2-3; 7 positions agree with TRBD2. The CDR3 loop spans 16 amino acids. The germline CDR1 and CDR2 sequences are LNHDA and SQIVND (reference sequence). Losses at the gene ends were 0 bases for V and 6 bases for J; bases not matched to a gene: 9. CDR3 amino acids: CASSIETAGASDTQYF. For the CDR3, the DNA is TGTGCCAGTAGTATAGAGACGGCGGGAGCGTCTGATACGCAGTATTTT.

This clone turned up a few times. This chain uses TRBV7-9 with TRBJ1-5; 8 nucleotides match TRBD1. From germline, CDR1 is SEHNR and CDR2 FQNEAQ (reference sequence). J gave up 9 bases and V 4 bases, and 2 bases lay outside the gene matches. CDR3 length equals 12 residues. CDR3 protein: CASSSTGGPQHF. The DNA of the CDR3 is TGTGCCAGCAGCTCCACAGGGGGGCCCCAGCATTTT.

The V and J genes are TRBV15 and TRBJ2-1; possibly TRBD1 for D (5 bases). This CDR3 has 15 residues. The V gene's germline CDR1 is LNHNV and CDR2 YYDKDF (reference sequence). V was trimmed by 3 bases and J by 6 bases, leaving 15 bases between them. CDR3 coding DNA: TGTGCCACCAGCAGGGAAGGGGCCAGCCCCAATGAGCAGTTCTTC. This translates into CATSREGASPNEQFF.

The V call is TRBV7-9, the J call TRBJ2-7, with D perhaps matching TRBD2 (6 bases). CDR1 is SEHNR and CDR2 is FQNEAQ in the germline V gene (reference sequence). There are 15 residues in the CDR3. Trimming pared 2 bases from V and 7 bases from J, leaving 18 bases between. For the CDR3, the DNA is TGTGCCAGCAGCTTATGGCGCGGGACCCCGCCTGAGCAGTACTTC. Encoded protein: CASSLWRGTPPEQYF.

Only a few counts were recorded for this clone. The V gene is TRBV30, the J gene TRBJ1-2; D remains ambiguous. The germline V gene encodes CDR1 GTSNPN and CDR2 SVGIG (reference sequence). This CDR3 spans 12 amino acids. Trimming pared 5 bases from V and 11 bases from J, leaving 18 bases between. CDR3 sequence: CAWRRGEVKYTF. CDR3 bases: TGTGCCTGGCGCCGGGGTGAAGTTAAGTACACCTTC.

This clone appeared a few times. V is TRBV18 and J is TRBJ2-1; 7 nucleotides agree with TRBD2. V lost 3 bases, J lost 15 bases, and 8 bases stayed unmatched. Germline V lookup: CDR1 KGHSH, CDR2 LQKENI. CDR3 length equals 12 residues. CDR3 in DNA: TGTGCCAGCTCACCCGGGGAGGGCGGCCCGTTCTTC. It encodes CASSPGEGGPFF.

This rearrangement joins TRBV30 to TRBJ2-3, with 11 nucleotides matching TRBD2. The V segment lost 4 bases and the J segment 6 bases; nucleotides outside the gene matches: 9. CDR3 length equals 15 residues. CDR1 GTSNPN and CDR2 SVGIG come from the germline V gene (reference sequence). The CDR3 reads CAWTLLAGVGDTQYF. The CDR3 coding sequence is TGTGCCTGGACCCTACTAGCGGGAGTAGGGGATACGCAGTATTTT.

The chain uses TRBV9 and TRBJ2-2; 8 bases map to TRBD1. Germline trimming cut 2 bases from V and 1 base from J; bases unmatched to any gene: 4. This CDR3 has 16 residues. The germline gives CDR1 SGDLS, CDR2 YYNGEE. CDR3 amino acids: CASSVTGTGNTGELFF. The CDR3 coding sequence is TGTGCCAGCAGCGTTACCGGGACAGGGAACACCGGGGAGCTGTTTTTT.

The chain combines TRBV29-1 with TRBJ1-5; 7 bases agree with TRBD1. CDR1 and CDR2 from the germline V gene are SQVTM and ANQGSEA. The J segment lost 5 bases and the V segment lost 4 bases, leaving 8 bases of the junction unmatched. The CDR3 is 14 residues long. In nucleotides, the CDR3 is TGCAGCGTTGCACAGGGGTCAGGGCATCAGCCCCAGCATTTT. This encodes CSVAQGSGHQPQHF.

This sequence joins TRBV30 and TRBJ1-2; 7 nucleotides match TRBD1. V shed 5 bases and J 8 bases; nucleotides not matched to a gene: 8. CDR1 is GTSNPN, CDR2 SVGIG, per germline (reference sequence). The CDR3 runs to 12 residues. CDR3 loop: CAWLQGLGGYTF. The CDR3 bases are TGTGCCTGGTTACAGGGGCTTGGCGGCTACACCTTC.

This clone showed up just a few times. The rearrangement joins TRBV30 to TRBJ2-4; D is ambiguous. V lost 0 bases to trimming and J lost 8 bases, with 11 bases between them. The CDR3 contains 13 residues. Germline V gives CDR1 GTSNPN, CDR2 SVGIG (reference sequence). CDR3 region: CAWSVVSPDIQYF. DNA of the CDR3: TGTGCCTGGAGTGTTGTGAGTCCGGACATTCAGTACTTC. Filled out from reference TRBV30 and TRBJ2-4, the complete variable domain reads SQTIHQWPATLVQPVGSPLSLECTVEGTSNPNLYWYRQAAGRGLQLLFYSVGIGQISSEVPQNLSASRPQDRQFILSSKKLLLSDSGFYLCAWSVVSPDIQYFGAGTRLSVL.

In this sample, this clone turned up a few times. V gene TRBV11-2 combines with J gene TRBJ1-1; D is unresolved. The germline V gene encodes CDR1 SGHAT and CDR2 FQNNGV. Trimming removed 1 base from V and 6 bases from J, with 12 bases in between. The CDR3 loop spans 14 amino acids. The CDR3: CASSLAIEHAEAFF. The CDR3 region has the DNA TGTGCCAGCAGCTTAGCGATCGAGCACGCTGAAGCTTTCTTT.

This clone was seen a handful of times. This chain connects TRBV18 to TRBJ2-3; 7 bases agree with TRBD2. The V and J ends lost 2 bases and 2 bases, in that order; junction bases with no gene match: 10. CDR1 and CDR2 (germline): KGHSH, LQKENI. The CDR3 length is 17 residues. The CDR3 spells CASSPVAGGSATDTQYF. The CDR3 DNA sequence: TGTGCCAGCTCACCAGTAGCGGGTGGGTCCGCCACAGATACGCAGTATTTT.

CDR3: CAWSHIPGLAGDEQFF. DNA of the CDR3: TGTGCCTGGAGTCACATCCCGGGACTAGCGGGTGATGAGCAGTTCTTC. The J gene is TRBJ2-1, the V gene TRBV30, with TRBD2 matching 12 bases. The junction had 10 bases not matched to a gene; V was cut back by 2 bases and J by 8 bases. Germline V gene sequence: CDR1 GTSNPN, CDR2 SVGIG (reference sequence). The CDR3 length is 16 residues.

J is TRBJ2-1 and V is TRBV7-3; TRBD2 agrees at 8 bases. V lost 5 bases to trimming and J lost 8 bases; unmatched junction nucleotides: 14. Per the germline V gene, CDR1 is SGHTA and CDR2 is FQGTGA. The CDR3 is made up of 16 amino acids. CDR3 sequence reads: CASSLRASSGLDEQFF. In DNA, the CDR3 is TGTGCCAGCAGCCTAAGGGCATCTAGCGGGCTGGATGAGCAGTTCTTC. The complete variable domain, with remaining parts taken from reference TRBV7-3 and TRBJ2-1, reads GAGVSQTPSNKVTEKGKYVELRCDPISGHTALYWYRQSLGQGPEFLIYFQGTGAADDSGLPNDRFFAVRPEGSVSTLKIQRTERGDSAVYLCASSLRASSGLDEQFFGPGTRLTVL.

This clone has only a few counts. This chain uses TRBV30 with TRBJ1-2; 11 positions match TRBD1. Germline V gives CDR1 GTSNPN, CDR2 SVGIG (reference sequence). The CDR3 is 13 residues long. Losses at the gene ends were 4 bases for V and 3 bases for J; bases not matched to a gene: 1. The CDR3 sequence is CAWTGQGDYGYTF. CDR3 coding DNA: TGTGCCTGGACGGGACAGGGGGACTATGGCTACACCTTC.